The T cell receptor beta chain described here comes from a study of regulatory T cells. Findings and limits, study-wide: In CD3G-deficient patients, conventional CD4+ T cells were enriched for hydrophobic CDR3 residues at positions 6 and 7.

All CD3G-deficient patients showed autoimmunity, more severe in two. The PCR used 52 TRBV and 13 TRBJ primers. The repertoire was sequenced with immunoSEQ multiplex PCR; TCRdb's copy has only in-frame clones and lacks some. The table has 20,000 to 25,000 clones, approximately 91% seen once. Trimming stripped 3 bases from V and 6 bases from J, with 12 bases between. In germline, CDR1 is MDHEN, CDR2 SYDVKM. The CDR3 has 13 residues. About this clone: Its antigen is currently unknown.

This clonotype was obtained from a child under 18 with CD3G deficiency. The chain links TRBV28 to TRBJ2-7; tentatively, D is TRBD1 (6 bases). The sequenced material came from conventional CD4+ T cells sorted from blood. CDR3 amino acids: CASSFAGTPEQYF. The CDR3 DNA sequence: TGTGCCAGCAGTTTCGCTGGGACACCCGAGCAGTACTTC.